Shown below are 22 T cell receptor beta chains from a single sample sequenced in a study of cytomegalovirus exposure and HLA in healthy donors. Measured with immunoSEQ multiplex PCR; TCRdb has only the in-frame clones, and not every one. This sample carries over 150,000 clones, about 86% of them seen once, and the ten largest clones take roughly 2.1%. The material sequenced was PBMCs. These receptors originate from a human donor in good health.

The gene calls are TRBV2 and TRBJ2-7, with TRBD1 matching over 7 bases. Germline lookup yields CDR1 SNHLY and CDR2 FYNNEI. V was clipped by 5 bases and J by 0 bases; unmatched bases: 7. The CDR3 is 15 amino acids. In DNA form, the CDR3 reads TGTGCCAGCAGTTTGAGAGGGACAGCCTCCTACGAGCAGTACTTC. Amino acids: CASSLRGTASYEQYF.

The J gene is TRBJ1-6, the V gene TRBV19; no definite D call. This CDR3 has 13 residues. The V and J ends lost 1 base and 7 bases respectively, with 5 bases between them. The germline CDR1 and CDR2 sequences are LNHDA and SQIVND (reference sequence). CDR3 protein: CASSIAGNSPLHF. CDR3 in DNA: TGTGCCAGTAGTATAGCCGGGAATTCACCCCTCCACTTT.

This clone appeared a single time. The CDR3 is CASSLAPRLRGTQYF. The CDR3 DNA follows: TGTGCCAGCAGCTTAGCGCCTCGGCTCAGGGGGACCCAGTACTTC. The chain employs TRBV7-9 and TRBJ2-5; D may be TRBD1 (6 bases). CDR1 and CDR2 (germline): SEHNR, FQNEAQ (reference sequence). This CDR3 has 15 residues. The V and J ends lost 0 bases and 7 bases respectively, with 15 bases between them.

The chain joins TRBV5-4 to TRBJ1-4, with D perhaps matching TRBD1 (6 bases). V lost 4 bases to trimming and J lost 4 bases, with 17 bases between them. The germline CDR1 and CDR2 sequences are SGHNT and YYREEE (reference sequence). CDR3 length: 16 amino acids. CDR3 amino acids: CASSATQDRNNEKLFF. The CDR3 region has the DNA TGTGCCAGCAGCGCAACTCAGGACAGAAATAATGAAAAACTGTTTTTT.

The V gene is TRBV14, the J gene TRBJ1-4; perhaps TRBD1 as D (5 bases). In germline, CDR1 is SGHDN, CDR2 FVKESK. This CDR3 spans 16 amino acids. The V and J ends lost 0 bases and 0 bases respectively, with 8 bases between them. The chain's CDR3 is CASSQERGTTNEKLFF. The CDR3 DNA reads as TGTGCCAGCAGCCAAGAACGGGGGACAACTAATGAAAAACTGTTTTTT.

This chain joins TRBV7-9 and TRBJ1-1; D gene ambiguous. This CDR3 is built from 14 residues. Germline V lookup: CDR1 SEHNR, CDR2 FQNEAQ (reference sequence). Trimming removed 5 bases from V and 5 bases from J, with 15 bases in between. This CDR3 is CASSPSIEETEAFF. The CDR3 DNA sequence: TGTGCCAGCAGCCCATCTATTGAGGAGACTGAAGCTTTCTTT.

The chain joins TRBV12-5 to TRBJ1-6; D not resolved. The germline CDR1 and CDR2 sequences are LGHNT and FRNRAP. The CDR3 length is 12 residues. The ends were cut back, 7 bases at V and 10 bases at J, with 11 bases in the middle. CDR3 loop: CASAPVSSPLHF. CDR3 DNA sequence: TGTGCTAGTGCTCCGGTCTCCTCACCCCTCCACTTT.

The gene calls are TRBV19 and TRBJ2-3; 12 bases are a match to TRBD2. This CDR3 is built from 17 residues. V gave up 6 bases and J gave up 4 bases; unmatched junction bases: 11. Germline V gene sequence: CDR1 LNHDA, CDR2 SQIVND (reference sequence). CDR3 sequence (DNA): TGTGCCAGTAGCCACCGAGGACTAGCGGGAAATCCAGATACGCAGTATTTT. Protein sequence: CASSHRGLAGNPDTQYF.

The chain employs TRBV7-3 and TRBJ2-3; the D gene is possibly TRBD2 (6 bases). This CDR3 region has 15 residues. V was cut by 6 bases and J by 0 bases, with 13 bases left in between. The V gene's germline CDR1 is SGHTA and CDR2 FQGTGA. This chain's CDR3 is CASSRDGGSTDTQYF. The DNA for the CDR3 is TGTGCCAGCAGTCGAGACGGGGGAAGCACAGATACGCAGTATTTT.

The chain couples TRBV6-1 to TRBJ2-1; 10 bases are shared with TRBD2. The germline V gene has CDR1 MNHNS and CDR2 SASEGT. With V trimmed by 3 bases and J by 10 bases, 3 bases remained unmatched. The CDR3 extends over 13 amino acids. CDR3 nucleotide sequence: TGTGCCAGCAGTGATCCGGGACTAGCGGAGCAGTTCTTC. This gives the protein CASSDPGLAEQFF.

Of note for this clone: This specimen includes other DNA sequences encoding the same CDR3. This sequence joins TRBV18 and TRBJ1-1, with 9 bases aligning to TRBD1. V shed 3 bases and J 5 bases; nucleotides not matched to a gene: 4. This CDR3 spans 14 amino acids. Germline CDR1 KGHSH, CDR2 LQKENI. CDR3 DNA: TGTGCCAGCTCACCTGGGACAGGGAGGACTGAAGCTTTCTTT. As protein: CASSPGTGRTEAFF.

This clone has just one count. The chain carries TRBV9 and TRBJ2-1; 10 nucleotides match TRBD2. The V segment lost 2 bases and the J segment 3 bases; nucleotides outside the gene matches: 2. The CDR3 contains 15 residues. Germline assignment: CDR1 SGDLS and CDR2 YYNGEE. The CDR3 sequence: CASSVLAGVYNEQFF. CDR3 in DNA: TGTGCCAGCAGCGTCCTAGCGGGAGTCTACAATGAGCAGTTCTTC. Full variable domain (outside the CDR3, taken from reference TRBV9 and TRBJ2-1): DSGVTQTPKHLITATGQRVTLRCSPRSGDLSVYWYQQSLDQGLQFLIQYYNGEERAKGNILERFSAQQFPDLHSELNLSSLELGDSALYFCASSVLAGVYNEQFFGPGTRLTVL.

The chain combines TRBV6-5 with TRBJ1-4; weak D call: TRBD1 (5 bases). The V gene lost 6 bases and the J gene lost 4 bases, with 15 bases spanning the gap. Germline-derived CDR1 and CDR2 are MNHEY and SVGAGI. The CDR3 has 15 amino acids. DNA of the CDR3: TGTGCCAGCAGCCGCAACAGGCTCCTTAATGAAAAACTGTTTTTT. Protein product: CASSRNRLLNEKLFF.

This chain joins TRBV29-1 and TRBJ2-3; 7 bases match TRBD2. Trimming removed 1 base from V and 5 bases from J; junction bases left unmatched: 6. Germline-derived CDR1 and CDR2 are SQVTM and ANQGSEA. The CDR3 runs to 14 residues. The CDR3 nucleotides read TGCAGCGTTGAAGGGCTAGCGGAGCGAGATACGCAGTATTTT. This sequence encodes CSVEGLAERDTQYF.

V gene TRBV7-8 combines with J gene TRBJ1-3, with D perhaps matching TRBD1 (5 bases). The CDR3 runs to 13 residues. The germline gives CDR1 SGHVS, CDR2 FQNEAQ. Trimming took off 5 bases at V and 9 bases at J, with 14 bases between the two ends. The CDR3 DNA is TGTGCCAGCAGCGAGACAGCCCGCGGCACCATATATTTT. Translated: CASSETARGTIYF.

This rearrangement joins TRBV19 to TRBJ1-2, with 8 bases fitting TRBD1. After removal of 5 bases from V and 6 bases from J, the junction contained 5 bases not matched to a gene. The germline V gene has CDR1 LNHDA and CDR2 SQIVND (reference sequence). The CDR3 covers 13 residues. In nucleotides, the CDR3 is TGTGCCAGTAGTCGACAGGGGATAGATGGCTACACCTTC. It encodes CASSRQGIDGYTF. Filled out from reference TRBV19 and TRBJ1-2, the complete variable domain reads DGGITQSPKYLFRKEGQNVTLSCEQNLNHDAMYWYRQDPGQGLRLIYYSQIVNDFQKGDIAEGYSVSREKKESFPLTVTSAQKNPTAFYLCASSRQGIDGYTFGSGTRLTVV.

The rearrangement uses TRBV11-2 and TRBJ2-1; weak D call: TRBD2 (5 bases). The CDR3 loop spans 17 amino acids. CDR1 is SGHAT, CDR2 FQNNGV, per germline. The ends were cut back, 2 bases at V and 0 bases at J, with 14 bases in the middle. In DNA form, the CDR3 reads TGTGCCAGCAGCTTACGTTTGAGGGAGAGCTCCTACAATGAGCAGTTCTTC. Its protein is CASSLRLRESSYNEQFF.

This clone was detected only once. The chain couples TRBV21-1 to TRBJ2-1; whether TRBD2, the table's D call, matches the DNA was not checked. TRBV21-1 is deemed a pseudogene. The CDR3 contains 17 residues. For the CDR3, the DNA is TGTGCCAGCAGCAAAGTTCACCCCGGGGGGAGTGGTAATGAGCAGTTCTTC. Its translation is CASSKVHPGGSGNEQFF.

The V gene is TRBV5-1, the J gene TRBJ1-5; D is uncertain. V lost 3 bases and J 5 bases, leaving 9 bases between the germline ends. The length of the CDR3 is 13 residues. The germline gives CDR1 SGHRS, CDR2 YFSETQ. Written as DNA, the CDR3 is TGCGCCAGCAGCTCCGCCCCGGATCAGCCCCAGCATTTT. This sequence encodes CASSSAPDQPQHF.

The rearrangement uses TRBV11-2 and TRBJ2-7, with D tentatively TRBD2 (6 bases). V was clipped by 0 bases and J by 2 bases, with 11 bases between them. The CDR3 has 15 residues. Per germline, CDR1 SGHAT and CDR2 FQNNGV. This CDR3 reads CASSLEPGVTYEQYF. CDR3 nucleotide sequence: TGTGCCAGCAGCTTAGAACCGGGGGTCACCTACGAGCAGTACTTC.

On this clone: The junction departs from germline at one end; a sequencing error may be responsible. The chain recombines TRBV6-1 with TRBJ1-1; perhaps TRBD1 as D (6 bases). CDR3 length: 11 amino acids. Looked up from germline, CDR1 is MNHNS and CDR2 is SASEGT. Here the CDR3 DNA reads TGCGCAGGGGTCTTGGACACTGAAGCTTTCTTT. This gives the protein CAGVLDTEAFF.

The chain is built from TRBV27 and TRBJ2-3; TRBD1 matches at 7 bases. In germline, CDR1 is MNHEY, CDR2 SMNVEV (reference sequence). CDR3 size: 19 residues. With V trimmed by 2 bases and J by 2 bases, 16 bases remained unmatched. The DNA for the CDR3 is TGTGCCAGCAGTTTAAGAGGGGGCGCAGGGGTTCGCATCACAGATACGCAGTATTTT. Translation gives CASSLRGGAGVRITDTQYF.